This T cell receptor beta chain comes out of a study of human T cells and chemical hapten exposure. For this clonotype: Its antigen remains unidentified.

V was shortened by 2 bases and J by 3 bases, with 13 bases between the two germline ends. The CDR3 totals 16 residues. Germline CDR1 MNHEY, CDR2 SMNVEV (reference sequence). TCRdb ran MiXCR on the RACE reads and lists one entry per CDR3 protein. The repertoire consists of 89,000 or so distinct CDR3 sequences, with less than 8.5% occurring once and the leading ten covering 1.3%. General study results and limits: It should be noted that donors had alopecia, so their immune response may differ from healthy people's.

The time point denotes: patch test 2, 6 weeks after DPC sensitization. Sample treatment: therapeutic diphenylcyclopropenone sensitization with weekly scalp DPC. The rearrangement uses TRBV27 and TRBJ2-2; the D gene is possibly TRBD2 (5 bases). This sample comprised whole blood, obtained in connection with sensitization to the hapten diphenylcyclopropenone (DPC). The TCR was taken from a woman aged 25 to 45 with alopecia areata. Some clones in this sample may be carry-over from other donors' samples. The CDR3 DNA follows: TGTGCCAGCAGTTTAACGGGGATGATAGACACCGGGGAGCTGTTTTTT. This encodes CASSLTGMIDTGELFF.